This T cell receptor (beta chain) was captured by sequencing in a study of neurological immune-mediated disorders. Time point of the sample: longitudinal time-point 3. Unmatched junction bases numbered 8, after V lost 8 bases and J lost 3 bases. CDR3 length: 14 amino acids. From germline, CDR1 is LNHNV and CDR2 YYDKDF (reference sequence). Each CDR3 protein gets one entry after TCRdb re-called the 5' RACE reads with MiXCR. The table includes more than 40,000 distinct CDR3 sequences, about 13% detected once. This clonotype showed up many times. V is TRBV15 and J is TRBJ1-1; 8 bases are a match to TRBD1. The sequenced material came from PBMCs. This clonotype was obtained from a male donor with HTLV-1-associated myelopathy (HAM/TSP). The CDR3 nucleotides read TGTGCCACCGGGGTCTACAGGGGGGACACTGAAGCTTTCTTT. Amino acid sequence: CATGVYRGDTEAFF.